This TCR beta chain was documented in a study of blood T cell repertoires in COVID-19. Whole-study context: Collection of acute and convalescent COVID-19 samples took place in the United States, Italy and Spain. T cells, B-cell-depleted T cells, or PBMCs provided the cDNA or gDNA that served as material.

This CDR3 comprises 18 residues. V lost 1 base and J lost 1, with 14 bases in between. CDR1 SEHNR and CDR2 FQNEAQ come from the germline V gene (reference sequence). The authors' processing: Researchers report that nucleated cell counts were estimated from reference gene primer amplification. Generated by immunoSEQ multiplex PCR, the TCRdb table keeps only in-frame clones and is missing some. D and trimming were read from the DNA, whereas the V and J calls and clone size are those reported in that table. Among roughly 220,000 clones, roughly four fifths were seen once, and the ten largest hold 6% to 8%.

This sequence originates from a woman older than 75 with COVID-19, enrolled during active disease. This chain uses TRBV7-9 with TRBJ2-6; the D gene is possibly TRBD2 (5 bases). Input material: peripheral blood. For the CDR3, the DNA is TGTGCCAGCAGCTTAGGCCTCACGGGAAATTCTGGGGCCAACGTCCTGACTTTC. It yields the protein CASSLGLTGNSGANVLTF.